This T cell receptor (beta chain) is from a study of blood T cell repertoires in COVID-19. Study overall: Acute-phase and convalescent COVID-19 samples originated in the United States, Italy and Spain.

Authors' data handling: Quantification of nucleated cells was approximated via reference gene primer amplification. Produced via immunoSEQ multiplex PCR; TCRdb's table is partial and in-frame only. The V and J calls and the clone size are those of that table, but D and trimming were determined from the DNA. In the table there are about 160,000 clones, about 80% of which are singletons. In germline, CDR1 is SEHNR, CDR2 FQNEAQ (reference sequence). The CDR3 runs 15 residues. V was pared by 2 bases and J by 0 bases, with 8 bases between. The source is a man aged 55 to 70 with acute or convalescent COVID-19. Sequencing was performed on peripheral blood. The chain employs TRBV7-9 and TRBJ1-3; D ambiguous. The CDR3 DNA is TGTGCCAGCAGCTTAAAGGGAGACTCTGGAAACACCATATATTTT. Encoded protein: CASSLKGDSGNTIYF. Filled out from reference TRBV7-9 and TRBJ1-3, the complete variable domain reads DTGVSQNPRHKITKRGQNVTFRCDPISEHNRLYWYRQTLGQGPEFLTYFQNEAQLEKSRLLSDRFSAERPKGSFSTLEIQRTEQGDSAMYLCASSLKGDSGNTIYFGEGSWLTVV.